The 10 T cell receptor beta chains given below trace back to one sample, sequenced in a study of T cells in Graves' hyperthyroidism and ophthalmopathy. The investigators amplified TCR beta CDR3 regions from RNA transcripts. The HTBI primer set drove a first-round RT-PCR of the TCR CDR3. MiXCR, applied by TCRdb to the multiplex PCR reads, yields one record per CDR3 protein. This table has 150,000 or so distinct CDR3 sequences, 22% appearing once. The sequenced material came from blood. The receptors shown here come from a woman in her forties or fifties with Graves' hyperthyroidism that later progressed to Graves' ophthalmopathy.

Ten or more counts support this clonotype. The chain employs TRBV28 and TRBJ2-5, with D unclear. There are 12 residues in the CDR3. The germline V gene encodes CDR1 MDHEN and CDR2 SYDVKM. CDR3 nucleotide sequence: TGTGCAGGATCATCGGCAAGAGGGACCCAGTACTTC. Its translation: CAGSSARGTQYF.

This clonotype was detected a few times. This chain links TRBV5-8 with TRBJ2-5; 8 bases match TRBD1. From germline, CDR1 is SGHTS and CDR2 YDEGEE. Trimming removed 4 bases from V and 5 bases from J; junction bases left unmatched: 10. The length of the CDR3 is 15 residues. CDR3 region: CASSATTGARETQYF. CDR3 nucleotides: TGTGCCAGCAGCGCTACGACAGGGGCGAGGGAGACCCAGTACTTC.

Many counts were recorded for this clonotype. One end of the junction varies from germline; a read error may be responsible. The J gene is TRBJ2-3, the V gene TRBV3-1; 11 nucleotides align to TRBD2. The length of the CDR3 is 15 residues. Per germline, CDR1 LGHDT and CDR2 YNNKEL (reference sequence). The CDR3 is CASTQLAGVSDTQYF. CDR3 bases: TGTGCCAGCACCCAACTAGCGGGAGTTTCAGATACGCAGTATTTT.

The V call is TRBV11-2, the J call TRBJ2-5, with D maybe TRBD2 (6 bases). This CDR3 is 14 amino acids long. Germline V CDR1 and CDR2: SGHAT, FQNNGV. V lost 1 base and J 4 bases, leaving 10 bases between the germline ends. The CDR3 here is CASSLVGGVETQYF. CDR3 nucleotide sequence: TGTGCCAGCAGCTTAGTCGGGGGAGTAGAGACCCAGTACTTC. Complete variable domain (other parts from reference TRBV11-2 and TRBJ2-5): EAGVAQSPRYKIIEKRQSVAFWCNPISGHATLYWYQQILGQGPKLLIQFQNNGVVDDSQLPKDRFSAERLKGVDSTLKIQPAKLEDSAVYLCASSLVGGVETQYFGPGTRLLVL.

This clonotype has a count of ten or more. The chain has TRBV28 and TRBJ2-7, with 11 bases fitting TRBD1. This CDR3 contains 19 residues. V shed 5 bases and J 2 bases; nucleotides not matched to a gene: 17. CDR1 and CDR2 (germline): MDHEN, SYDVKM. The CDR3 DNA is TGTGCCAGCAGTACCGATAGGACAGGGGGCGCTCTCCTCCCCTACGAGCAGTACTTC. It specifies CASSTDRTGGALLPYEQYF. Variable domain in full (rest from reference TRBV28 and TRBJ2-7): DVKVTQSSRYLVKRTGEKVFLECVQDMDHENMFWYRQDPGLGLRLIYFSYDVKMKEKGDIPEGYSVSREKKERFSLILESASTNQTSMYLCASSTDRTGGALLPYEQYFGPGTRLTVT.

J is TRBJ2-7 and V is TRBV7-2; D is undetermined. Germline CDR1 is SGHTA and CDR2 is FQGNSA. Trimming stripped 1 base from V and 1 base from J, with 5 bases between. This CDR3 contains 13 residues. Here the CDR3 reads CASSLVESYEQYF. CDR3 nucleotides: TGTGCCAGCAGCTTAGTTGAATCCTACGAGCAGTACTTC.

There are many counts of this clonotype. The gene calls are TRBV5-1 and TRBJ2-3; possible D gene TRBD1, 5 bases. Trimming pared 5 bases from V and 0 bases from J, leaving 10 bases between. Germline V CDR1 and CDR2: SGHRS, YFSETQ. The CDR3 totals 14 residues. As DNA, the CDR3 is TGCGCCAGCAGGCCAGGGTCTAGCACAGATACGCAGTATTTT. It encodes CASRPGSSTDTQYF.

The chain combines TRBV19 with TRBJ2-3; D remains ambiguous. Germline V gene data show CDR1 as LNHDA and CDR2 as SQIVND (reference sequence). With 3 bases removed from V and 5 bases from J, the gap between germline ends came to 12 bases. This CDR3 contains 14 residues. The CDR3 spells CASSMGGSGDTQYF. The CDR3 DNA follows: TGTGCCAGTAGTATGGGTGGGTCAGGAGATACGCAGTATTTT.

The sample holds many counts of this clonotype. The V gene is TRBV27, the J gene TRBJ1-2; possibly TRBD1 for D (5 bases). Deletions cut 2 bases from V and 7 bases from J, with 8 bases between. This CDR3 contains 12 residues. Germline assignment: CDR1 MNHEY and CDR2 SMNVEV (reference sequence). CDR3 in DNA: TGTGCCAGCAGTTTAGGGGGGAGTGGCTACACCTTC. It is translated as CASSLGGSGYTF.

The rearrangement uses TRBV12-3 or TRBV12-4 and TRBJ1-5, with D perhaps TRBD1 (6 bases). Deletions cut 6 bases from V and 6 bases from J, with 15 bases between. The CDR3 has 14 amino acids. Written as DNA, the CDR3 is TGTGCCAGCAGGGACAGTATTTCCTTTCAGCCCCAGCATTTT. Its translation is CASRDSISFQPQHF.